The 7 T cell receptor beta chains given below trace back to one sample, sequenced in a study of CD8 T cells in Susac syndrome. Reverse transcription of about 0.5 to 1 ug RNA was carried out with random hexamers. From the immunoSEQ multiplex PCR reads, TCRdb called clonotypes with MiXCR, one entry per CDR3 protein. The sample consists of 150,000 to 200,000 distinct CDR3 sequences, 90% to 95% of them appearing once. The sample consisted of CD4+ T cells from PBMCs. Source of these receptors: a human donor in good health.

The chain uses TRBV5-1 and TRBJ2-5; D remains unclear. Germline V gives CDR1 SGHRS, CDR2 YFSETQ. The V end lost 2 bases, the J end lost 9 bases, and 14 bases lay between the germline ends. The CDR3 has 13 amino acids. The CDR3 DNA follows: TGCGCCAGCAGCTTACCTGGTAACCCTTCCCAGTACTTC. This codes for CASSLPGNPSQYF.

The table lists this clonotype with a few counts. The chain couples TRBV29-1 to TRBJ2-1; TRBD1 is a possible D gene (5 bases). Trimming cost V 3 bases and J 2 bases, with 8 bases left between them. Germline CDR1 reads SQVTM; CDR2 reads ANQGSEA. The CDR3 sequence is 13 residues long. DNA for the CDR3: TGCAGCGTTGACAGGGCTACCTACAATGAGCAGTTCTTC. This gives the protein CSVDRATYNEQFF.

The J gene is TRBJ2-3, the V gene TRBV29-1, with D perhaps matching TRBD2 (5 bases). V gave up 4 bases and J gave up 2 bases, with 10 bases separating them. Germline CDR1 is SQVTM and CDR2 is ANQGSEA. The CDR3 loop spans 13 amino acids. The CDR3 DNA is TGCAGCGTTGGGAGGAAGCTCACAGATACGCAGTATTTT. This gives the protein CSVGRKLTDTQYF.

This rearrangement joins TRBV7-9 to TRBJ1-2, with TRBD1 identical over 12 bases. The CDR3 consists of 14 residues. V gave up 7 bases and J gave up 7 bases; unmatched junction bases: 7. CDR1 SEHNR and CDR2 FQNEAQ come from the germline V gene (reference sequence). DNA for the CDR3: TGTGCCAGCACCCAGGGACAGGGGGCCAGTGGCTACACCTTC. It is translated as CASTQGQGASGYTF.

The chain employs TRBV2 and TRBJ2-1, with 10 bases lining up with TRBD2. Germline CDR1 SNHLY, CDR2 FYNNEI. The trim removed 7 bases at V and 6 bases at J, leaving 6 bases unmatched. This CDR3 has 14 amino acids. CDR3: CASMRASGSNEQFF. CDR3 bases: TGTGCCAGCATGAGAGCTAGCGGGAGCAATGAGCAGTTCTTC. The entire variable domain, with the rest obtained from reference TRBV2 and TRBJ2-1, is as follows: EPEVTQTPSHQVTQMGQEVILRCVPISNHLYFYWYRQILGQKVEFLVSFYNNEISEKSEIFDDQFSVERPDGSNFTLKIRSTKLEDSAMYFCASMRASGSNEQFFGPGTRLTVL.

The rearrangement joins TRBV7-9 to TRBJ2-1; D unresolved. V was pared by 5 bases and J by 10 bases, with 12 bases between. Germline V gives CDR1 SEHNR, CDR2 FQNEAQ (reference sequence). There are 12 residues in the CDR3. The CDR3: CASSVEAGEQFF. For the CDR3, the DNA is TGTGCCAGCAGCGTTGAAGCCGGGGAGCAGTTCTTC.

The gene calls are TRBV6-2 or TRBV6-3 and TRBJ1-1, with 7 bases fitting TRBD1. From germline, CDR1 is MNHEY and CDR2 SVGEGT. V dropped 6 bases and J dropped 1; count of bases not matched to a gene: 5. There are 14 residues in the CDR3. CDR3 DNA: TGTGCCAGCAGGCCGGACAGGCAGAACACTGAAGCTTTCTTT. Translating gives CASRPDRQNTEAFF.